The rows below give T cell receptor beta chains drawn from one sample of a study of CD8+ T cells in alopecia areata. The method was immunoSEQ multiplex PCR; TCRdb's version includes in-frame clones alone and lacks a portion of them. The data hold some 51,000 clones, with around 97% observed a single time. Sequenced here: CD8+ T cells sorted from blood, sampled at week 0. These receptors all come from a human donor with alopecia areata. CDR3s include the opening cysteine and the closing phenylalanine or tryptophan. A D gene is named only where the DNA matches it firmly. Expanded clones are given a class, and other clones once, few, many or no size at all.

j_call,d_call,clone_size,v_call,cdr3_nt,cdr3_aa
TRBJ2-7,.,.,TRBV9,TGTGCCAGCAGCGTAGACCCGGGGCCTATCCCCTACGAGCAGTACTTC,CASSVDPGPIPYEQYF
TRBJ2-1,TRBD2,.,TRBV7-9,TGTGCCAGCAGAGTAGCGGGGGGTTCCTACAATGAGCAGTTCTTC,CASRVAGGSYNEQFF
TRBJ1-1,TRBD1,.,TRBV18,TGTGCCAGCTCACCTACTACCGCCTCGGACAGGAACCTTTTTGCTTTCTTT,CASSPTTASDRNLFAFF
TRBJ2-2,.,.,TRBV11-2,TGTGCCAGCAGTCCGAGGGCTAGCTGGGACACCGGGGAGCTGTTTTTT,CASSPRASWDTGELFF
TRBJ2-7,.,.,TRBV7-2,TGTGCCAGCAGCTACCACGGGGTCTACGAGCAGTACTTC,CASSYHGVYEQYF
TRBJ2-1,TRBD2,.,TRBV5-1,TGCGCCAGCAGCTCCCCGCCTCATGGGGGCCTTATAGCGGGGGGCAAATACAATGAGCAGTTCTTC,CASSSPPHGGLIAGGKYNEQFF
TRBJ2-1,.,.,TRBV9,TGTGCCAGCAGCGTAGCGGGGGCCCACAATGAGCAGTTCTTC,CASSVAGAHNEQFF
TRBJ1-2,.,.,TRBV4-1,TGCGCCAGCAGCCAAGATCTCGGGGATCGAGGCTACACCTTC,CASSQDLGDRGYTF
TRBJ2-7,TRBD2,.,TRBV7-9,TGTGCCAGCAGCTTCCTAGCGGATGGTGACGAGCAGTACTTC,CASSFLADGDEQYF
TRBJ1-5,.,.,TRBV5-6,TGTGCCAGCAGCTGGGGGCATGGGTCTCAGCCCCAGCATTTT,CASSWGHGSQPQHF
TRBJ2-7,.,once,TRBV11-1,TGTGCCAGCAGCTTAAGCGGCGAGCAGTACTTC,CASSLSGEQYF
TRBJ1-1,.,.,TRBV6-5,TGTGCCAGCAGTTACACGGAGGACACTGAAGCTTTCTTT,CASSYTEDTEAFF
TRBJ2-5,.,.,TRBV7-6,TGTGCCAGCGGGGGGGCCTCGTACCAAGAGACCCAGTACTTC,CASGGASYQETQYF
TRBJ2-7,.,.,TRBV13,TGTGCCAGCACCAAACGAGAGATCTACGAGCAGTACTTC,CASTKREIYEQYF
TRBJ1-5,.,.,TRBV27,TGTGCCAGCAGTTTCGGGGGCAATCAGCCCCAGCATTTT,CASSFGGNQPQHF
TRBJ2-7,.,.,TRBV29-1,TGCAGCGTTAACACCGGGAGATCCTACGAGCAGTACTTC,CSVNTGRSYEQYF
TRBJ2-7,TRBD1,.,TRBV10-3,TGTGCCATCAGTGAGGACAGGGGGTTGAGCTCCTACGAGCAGTACTTC,CAISEDRGLSSYEQYF
TRBJ2-2,.,.,TRBV7-3,TGTGCCAGCAGCTACCAGGGGGGCCTGAACACCGGGGAGCTGTTTTTT,CASSYQGGLNTGELFF
TRBJ1-1,.,.,TRBV9,TGTGCCAGCAGCGTCGAGGGGATGAACACTGAAGCTTTCTTT,CASSVEGMNTEAFF
TRBJ1-3,TRBD1,.,TRBV5-1,TGCGCCAGCAGACCTCGACAGGGGGCACAAGGTCCTGGAAACACCATATATTTT,CASRPRQGAQGPGNTIYF
TRBJ2-7,.,once,TRBV4-3,TGCGCCAGCAGCCAAGATCCGGGGGAATCCTACGAGCAGTACTTC,CASSQDPGESYEQYF
TRBJ1-6,TRBD1,.,TRBV7-2,TGTGCCAGCAGCAGGGGACTGGGACAGGGGTCGCAGAATTCACCCCTCCACTTT,CASSRGLGQGSQNSPLHF
TRBJ1-4,.,.,TRBV4-3,TGCGCCAGCAGCCTCCATGGGCTTACCCCACACAGTGAAAAACTGTTTTTT,CASSLHGLTPHSEKLFF
TRBJ1-2,TRBD1,once,TRBV29-1,TGCAGCGTTGAACCCTCGGACAGGCTGGTGGGAGGCTACACCTTC,CSVEPSDRLVGGYTF
TRBJ2-6,.,.,TRBV10-2,TGCGCCAGCACCCCAGGGCGGGGCTCTGGGGCCAACGTCCTGACTTTC,CASTPGRGSGANVLTF
TRBJ2-5,.,.,TRBV4-2,TGTGCCAGCAGCCAAGAAACCGCCGTAGCAGAGACCCAGTACTTC,CASSQETAVAETQYF
TRBJ2-2,TRBD1,.,TRBV4-1,TGCGCCAGCAGTATCGGGACAGGGCTAAACACCGGGGAGCTGTTTTTT,CASSIGTGLNTGELFF
TRBJ2-1,.,.,TRBV27,TGTGCCAGCAGACCCGGCTCGATCGGGACCCTAAAGAATGAGCAGTTCTTC,CASRPGSIGTLKNEQFF
TRBJ2-3,.,.,TRBV7-2,TGTGCCAGCAGCCTCCGGTCACTCCCCCCCACAGATACGCAGTATTTT,CASSLRSLPPTDTQYF
TRBJ2-3,TRBD2,.,TRBV9,TGTGCCAGCCGGGGGGGCCTGTCAGATACGCAGTATTTT,CASRGGLSDTQYF
TRBJ2-1,TRBD2,.,TRBV4-3,TGCGCCAGCAGCCAAGAAGGGGTCCTAGCGGGGGCCCCGTACAATGAGCAGTTCTTC,CASSQEGVLAGAPYNEQFF
TRBJ2-7,.,.,TRBV5-1,TGCGCCAGCAGCTTTACAAGGGACGAGCAGTACTTC,CASSFTRDEQYF
TRBJ2-3,.,.,TRBV4-3,TGCGCCAGCAGCCAAGAGGGCTTGGATACGCAGTATTTT,CASSQEGLDTQYF
TRBJ2-1,TRBD2,.,TRBV5-4,TGTGCCAGCAGCTTCAGCGGGGGCAATGAGCAGTTCTTC,CASSFSGGNEQFF
TRBJ2-7,.,.,TRBV6-1,TGTGCCAGCAGTGAGACTCGCTACGAGCAGTACTTC,CASSETRYEQYF
TRBJ2-2,TRBD1,.,TRBV4-1,TGCGCCAGCAGCCAAGAAGGGCAGGGGGCGAACACCGGGGAGCTGTTTTTT,CASSQEGQGANTGELFF
TRBJ2-3,.,.,TRBV29-1,TGCAGCGTTGGTGGTTGGCGAGCCACAGATACGCAGTATTTT,CSVGGWRATDTQYF
TRBJ1-2,TRBD1,.,TRBV4-2,TGTGCCAGCAGCCCGCGGGACAGCGCCAACTATGGCTACACCTTC,CASSPRDSANYGYTF
TRBJ2-2,.,.,TRBV2,TGTGCCAGCAGCCCGGGGGATGATACCGGGGAGCTGTTTTTT,CASSPGDDTGELFF
TRBJ2-3,.,.,TRBV19,TGTGCCAGTAGCCTTCAGGGAAATACGCAGTATTTT,CASSLQGNTQYF
TRBJ2-1,TRBD1,.,TRBV6-5,TGTGCCAGCAGTCTTGGGACAGGGGGTAATGAGCAGTTCTTC,CASSLGTGGNEQFF